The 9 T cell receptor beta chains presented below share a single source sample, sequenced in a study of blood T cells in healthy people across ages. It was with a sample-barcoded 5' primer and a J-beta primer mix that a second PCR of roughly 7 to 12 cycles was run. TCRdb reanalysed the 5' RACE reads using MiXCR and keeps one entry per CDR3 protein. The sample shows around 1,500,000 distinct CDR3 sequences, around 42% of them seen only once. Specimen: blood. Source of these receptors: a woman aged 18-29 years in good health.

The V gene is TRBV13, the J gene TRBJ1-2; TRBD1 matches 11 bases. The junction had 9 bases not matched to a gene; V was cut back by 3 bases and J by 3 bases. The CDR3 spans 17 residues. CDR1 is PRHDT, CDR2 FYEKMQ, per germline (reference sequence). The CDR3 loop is CASSFRTGGLVDYGYTF. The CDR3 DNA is TGTGCCAGCAGCTTTCGGACAGGGGGCTTAGTGGACTATGGCTACACCTTC.

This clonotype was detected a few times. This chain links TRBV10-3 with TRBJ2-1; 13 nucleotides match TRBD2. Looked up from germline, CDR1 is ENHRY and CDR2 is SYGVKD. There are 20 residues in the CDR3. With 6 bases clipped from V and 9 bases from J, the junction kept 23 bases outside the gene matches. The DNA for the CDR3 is TGTGCCATCAGGTCACCCAAGGGACTAGCGGGAACGAAGCTTAGGGGTGAGCAGTTCTTC. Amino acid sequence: CAIRSPKGLAGTKLRGEQFF.

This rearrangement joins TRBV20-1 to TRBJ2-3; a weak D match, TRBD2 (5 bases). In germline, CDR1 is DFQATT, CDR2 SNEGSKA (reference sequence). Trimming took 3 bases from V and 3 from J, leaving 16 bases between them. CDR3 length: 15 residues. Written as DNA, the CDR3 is TGCAGTGCTAGCCGGTTGTCCGGGGAAACAGATACGCAGTATTTT. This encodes CSASRLSGETDTQYF.

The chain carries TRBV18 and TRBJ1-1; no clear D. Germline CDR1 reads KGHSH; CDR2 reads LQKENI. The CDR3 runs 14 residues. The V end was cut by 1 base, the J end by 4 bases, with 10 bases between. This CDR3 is CASSPRGISTEAFF. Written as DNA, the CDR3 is TGTGCCAGCTCACCACGTGGGATTAGCACTGAAGCTTTCTTT.

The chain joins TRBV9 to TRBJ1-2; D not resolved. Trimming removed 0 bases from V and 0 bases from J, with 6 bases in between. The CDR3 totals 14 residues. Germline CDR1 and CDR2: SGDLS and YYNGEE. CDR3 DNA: TGTGCCAGCAGCGTAGATGCAACTAACTATGGCTACACCTTC. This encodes CASSVDATNYGYTF.

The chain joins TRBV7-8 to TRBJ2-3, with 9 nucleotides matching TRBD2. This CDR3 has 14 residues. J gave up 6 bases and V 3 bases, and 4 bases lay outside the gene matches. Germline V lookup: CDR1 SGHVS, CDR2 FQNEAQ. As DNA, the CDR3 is TGTGCCAGCAGCTTTAGCGGGGGCGGGGATACGCAGTATTTT. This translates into CASSFSGGGDTQYF.

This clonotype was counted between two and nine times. The CDR3 protein is CASMLNRGYTEAFF. In DNA form, the CDR3 reads TGCGCCAGCATGTTAAACAGGGGGTACACTGAAGCTTTCTTT. The rearrangement joins TRBV5-1 to TRBJ1-1, with TRBD1 identical over 8 bases. The CDR3 spans 14 residues. The V and J ends lost 6 bases and 3 bases, in that order; junction bases with no gene match: 7. Germline V gene lookup returns CDR1 SGHRS and CDR2 YFSETQ.

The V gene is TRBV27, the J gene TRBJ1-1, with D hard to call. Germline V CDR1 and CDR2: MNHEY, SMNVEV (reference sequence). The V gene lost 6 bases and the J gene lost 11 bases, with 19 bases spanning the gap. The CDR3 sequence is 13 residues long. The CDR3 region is CASRQSGIRDAFF. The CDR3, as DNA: TGTGCCAGCAGGCAGAGTGGTATCCGGGATGCTTTCTTT.

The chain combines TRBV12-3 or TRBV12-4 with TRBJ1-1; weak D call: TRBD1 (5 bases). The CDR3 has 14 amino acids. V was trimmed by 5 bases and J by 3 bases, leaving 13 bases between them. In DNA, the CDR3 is TGTGCCAGCAGTCAACCCCCAGGGTACACTGAAGCTTTCTTT. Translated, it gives CASSQPPGYTEAFF.